These T cell receptor beta chains were read from a single sample in a study of OX40 agonist ivuxolimab in advanced cancers. The table came from immunoSEQ multiplex PCR; TCRdb's copy has only in-frame clones and leaves some out. The data show roughly 53,000 clones, with around four fifths seen just once and approximately 2.5% held by the top ten. Sequencing was performed on CD4+ or CD8+ T cells sorted from blood, taken in a trial of the OX40 agonist ivuxolimab. The receptors here all came from an adult with an advanced solid tumor such as melanoma, head and neck, liver or kidney cancer. The conserved cysteine and the conserved F or W are not part of the CDR3 here. The D gene is left open where the match is weak.

V: TRBV30; D: NA; J: TRBJ1-1; CDR3: AWSTGPNTEAF
V: TRBV25-1; D: NA; J: TRBJ2-7; CDR3: ASRYGTYEQY
V: TRBV27; D: TRBD1; J: TRBJ1-6; CDR3: ASRNRGPNSPLH
V: TRBV7-2; D: NA; J: TRBJ1-4; CDR3: ASSLARVGNEKLF
V: TRBV7-2; D: TRBD2; J: TRBJ2-7; CDR3: ASSYKAGGYEQY
V: TRBV13; D: TRBD2; J: TRBJ2-1; CDR3: ASSLVGGLAGAPNNEQF
V: TRBV5-1; D: NA; J: TRBJ1-3; CDR3: ASSLSSLGSSGNTIY
V: TRBV6-5; D: TRBD1; J: TRBJ2-3; CDR3: ASRFDRVAADTQY
V: TRBV6-6; D: NA; J: TRBJ2-5; CDR3: ASSRNQETQY
V: TRBV29-1; D: TRBD2; J: TRBJ2-7; CDR3: SVTGTRGYEQY
V: TRBV29-1; D: NA; J: TRBJ2-5; CDR3: SVEGLETQY
V: TRBV15; D: NA; J: TRBJ1-2; CDR3: ATSRDTNRYT
V: TRBV30; D: TRBD1; J: TRBJ1-4; CDR3: ASTLRDRVEKLF
V: TRBV18; D: NA; J: TRBJ2-3; CDR3: ASSPAGFTDTQY
V: TRBV30; D: NA; J: TRBJ1-5; CDR3: AWSVKSNQPQH
V: TRBV6-5; D: TRBD2; J: TRBJ2-7; CDR3: ARTKGLAGVYEQY
V: TRBV6-1; D: NA; J: TRBJ2-1; CDR3: ASSSAGTAYNEQF
V: TRBV6-6; D: TRBD2; J: TRBJ2-3; CDR3: ASSYGTSGRSDTQY
V: TRBV27; D: NA; J: TRBJ1-2; CDR3: ASSSAWANYGYT
V: TRBV9; D: NA; J: TRBJ1-3; CDR3: ASSSHQGIVGNTIY
V: TRBV7-9; D: TRBD2; J: TRBJ2-1; CDR3: ASRLLADANNEQF
V: TRBV11-2; D: NA; J: TRBJ2-7; CDR3: ASSLVASGGSSVYEQY
V: TRBV9; D: NA; J: TRBJ1-2; CDR3: ASSARQSGYT
V: TRBV11-2; D: TRBD1; J: TRBJ2-1; CDR3: ASTATGVTYNEQF
V: TRBV5-1; D: NA; J: TRBJ2-2; CDR3: ASSPFPAGNTGELF
V: TRBV6-6; D: TRBD1; J: TRBJ1-1; CDR3: ASRGQGDTEAF
V: TRBV4-3; D: NA; J: TRBJ2-3; CDR3: ASSRDTSSTDTQY
V: TRBV4-2; D: NA; J: TRBJ1-2; CDR3: ASSQESGAQGNT
V: TRBV10-3; D: TRBD1; J: TRBJ1-2; CDR3: AISPGGIGYT
V: TRBV6-5; D: NA; J: TRBJ1-3; CDR3: ASSLGSVGNTIY
V: TRBV27; D: TRBD1; J: TRBJ1-2; CDR3: ASSLRDRNYGYT
V: TRBV27; D: TRBD1; J: TRBJ1-1; CDR3: ASSLWGQGPEAF